What follows is one TCR beta chain and its context. PCR was performed using 60 Vbeta and 13 Jbeta primers. Sequenced by immunoSEQ multiplex PCR; TCRdb stores in-frame clones only, minus some. Of approximately 100,000 clones listed, about 74% are singletons. CDR1 is SGHTA, CDR2 FQGTGA, per germline. This CDR3 comprises 14 residues. Deletions cut 2 bases from V and 7 bases from J, with 11 bases between. This sample is drawn from a study of cytomegalovirus exposure and HLA in healthy donors. Sequenced sample: PBMCs. The receptor was isolated from a woman under 30 in good health and CMV-seropositive. V is TRBV7-3 and J is TRBJ2-2; perhaps TRBD1 as D (5 bases). CDR3 DNA: TGTGCCAGCAGCTTACAGGGCCTGGACGGGGAGCTGTTTTTT. Its protein is CASSLQGLDGELFF.